A selection of T cell receptor beta chains follows, all from one sample in a study of regulatory T cells in long-lasting Graves disease. Using its own MiXCR run on the multiplex PCR reads, TCRdb lists one record per CDR3 protein. Here the sample spans 430,000 or so distinct CDR3 sequences, roughly 21% being singletons. The sequencing here drew on peripheral blood mononuclear cells (PBMCs), taken when the disease was refractory, from a patient treated with antithyroid drugs. These TCRs come from a female donor with Graves disease. Each CDR3 is given with its conserved first and last residue. D genes are given only for firm matches. Rows give clone size only sometimes, using once, few, many, or a class for an expanded clone.

V	size	D	J	length	DNA	CDR3
TRBV11-2	many	NA	TRBJ2-2	14	TGTGCCAGCAGCGAGAGGGCGAACACCGGGGAGCTGTTTTTT	CASSERANTGELFF
TRBV25-1	few	NA	TRBJ2-1	13	TGTGCCAGCAGTGAACCGTCCCTCAATGAGCAGTTCTTC	CASSEPSLNEQFF
TRBV11-2	NA	NA	TRBJ2-5	13	TGTGCCAGCAGCCCTCAGGGCGGGGAGGCCCAGTACTTC	CASSPQGGEAQYF
TRBV6-1	many	NA	TRBJ1-1	14	TGTGCCAGCAGCTCACCTAGTACAGGCACTGAAGCTTTCTTT	CASSSPSTGTEAFF
TRBV12-3/TRBV12-4	many	NA	TRBJ2-7	11	TGTGCCAGCAGCTGGAGTGGGGAGCAGTACTTC	CASSWSGEQYF
TRBV30	NA	NA	TRBJ2-5	11	TGTGCCTGGAGTGTACCAGAGACCCAGTACTTC	CAWSVPETQYF
TRBV18	many	NA	TRBJ2-5	13	TGTGCCAGCTCCCGGGACCCCGAGGAGACCCAGTACTTC	CASSRDPEETQYF
TRBV6-1	many	TRBD1	TRBJ1-5	16	TGTGCCAGCAGTAACAGGGACAGGGGGCGAGGGCAGCCCCAGCATTTT	CASSNRDRGRGQPQHF
TRBV15	many	NA	TRBJ2-5	13	TGTGCCACCCAGTTGGGGGTTCAAGAGACCCAGTACTTC	CATQLGVQETQYF
TRBV28	many	NA	TRBJ1-1	14	TGTGCCAGCAGCCCTCAGCAAACCTACACTGAAGCTTTCTTT	CASSPQQTYTEAFF
TRBV7-9	many	NA	TRBJ2-7	11	TGTGCCAGCAGCTTATTGGGGGCCCTTTACTTC	CASSLLGALYF
TRBV5-4	NA	TRBD2	TRBJ2-5	16	TGTGCCAGCAGCCTCGCGGGAGGGGGACAACAAGAGACCCAGTACTTC	CASSLAGGGQQETQYF
TRBV12-3/TRBV12-4	many	NA	TRBJ1-1	13	TGTGCCAGCAGTTTAAAGAGCAACACTGAAGCTTTCTTT	CASSLKSNTEAFF
TRBV11-2	many	TRBD2	TRBJ2-2	18	TGTGCCAGCAGCTTATTCCTAGCGGGAGGCCTGAACACCGGGGAGCTGTTTTTT	CASSLFLAGGLNTGELFF
TRBV28	many	NA	TRBJ2-6	14	TGTGCCAGCAGTTTGACCCCCGGGGCCAACGTCCTGACTTTC	CASSLTPGANVLTF
TRBV12-3/TRBV12-4	NA	NA	TRBJ2-1	15	TGTGCCAGCAGTCCTGTCCCCCCATTTGCCAATGAGCAGTTCTTC	CASSPVPPFANEQFF
TRBV2	NA	TRBD1	TRBJ2-3	15	TGTGCCAGCAGTGCGACAGGGGGCGTCGCAGATACGCAGTATTTT	CASSATGGVADTQYF
TRBV3-1	many	NA	TRBJ1-5	13	TGTGCCAGCAGCCCCTCTCGACGTCAGCCCCAGCATTTT	CASSPSRRQPQHF
TRBV28	many	TRBD1	TRBJ1-2	15	TGTGCCAGCAGTTCGGGACAGGGGGCCCAGTATGGCTACACCTTC	CASSSGQGAQYGYTF
TRBV30	few	TRBD2	TRBJ2-7	15	TGTGCCTGGCTGGCCGGGACTAGGGCCTCCTACGAGCAGTACTTC	CAWLAGTRASYEQYF
TRBV27	many	NA	TRBJ2-5	14	TGTGCCAGCAGTACCCGGACGGATCCAGAGACCCAGTACTTC	CASSTRTDPETQYF
TRBV11-2	many	NA	TRBJ1-6	15	TGTGCCAGCAGCTTAGAAGGGAACGTTAATTCACCCCTCCACTTT	CASSLEGNVNSPLHF
TRBV29-1	few	NA	TRBJ2-2	11	TGCAGCGTTGAGGAGACCGGGGAGCTGTTTTTT	CSVEETGELFF
TRBV27	NA	NA	TRBJ2-1	15	TGTGCCAGCAGTTTGAACAGGGCCTCGTCAAATGAGCAGTTCTTC	CASSLNRASSNEQFF
TRBV19	few	TRBD1	TRBJ2-7	13	TGTGCCAGTAGTGAACAGGGGTTGTTCGAGCAGTACTTC	CASSEQGLFEQYF
TRBV14	NA	NA	TRBJ2-5	13	TGTGCCAGCAGCCCCGGGCCAGGGGAGACCCAGTACTTC	CASSPGPGETQYF
TRBV30	NA	NA	TRBJ2-5	16	TGTGCCTGGAGTCGTAGCGGGAAGGGGGCCCAAGAGACCCAGTACTTC	CAWSRSGKGAQETQYF
TRBV7-3	many	TRBD1	TRBJ1-1	13	TGTGCCAGCAGCACGGACAGGGACACTGAAGCTTTCTTT	CASSTDRDTEAFF
TRBV2	NA	TRBD1	TRBJ1-6	15	TGTGCCAGCAGTGAACGACAGGGAGAGGATTCACCCCTCCACTTT	CASSERQGEDSPLHF
TRBV7-3	few	NA	TRBJ2-3	15	TGTGCCAGCAGCGACGGGACGACTAACACAGATACGCAGTATTTT	CASSDGTTNTDTQYF
TRBV19	NA	NA	TRBJ2-2	18	TGTGCCAGTAGTATCAGTGGCTCCCTTACCGGCTCACCCGGGGAGCTGTTTTTT	CASSISGSLTGSPGELFF
TRBV7-8	NA	NA	TRBJ1-5	14	TGTGCCAGCAGCTTAGCGAGAGTGGATCAGCCCCAGCATTTT	CASSLARVDQPQHF
TRBV5-5	NA	TRBD1	TRBJ1-2	15	TGTGCCAGCAGCTTGGTTGGACAGGGGCTAGGTGGCTACACCTTC	CASSLVGQGLGGYTF
TRBV6-9	NA	NA	TRBJ1-1	18	TGTGCCAGCAGTTACAGTCCGGGAGGGGGGGCGATGAACACTGAAGCTTTCTTT	CASSYSPGGGAMNTEAFF
TRBV28	many	NA	TRBJ2-7	13	TGTGCCAGCGAATCCTCTGGAACCTACGAGCAGTACTTC	CASESSGTYEQYF
TRBV6-1	many	TRBD1	TRBJ2-7	13	TGTGCCAGCCGAGACAGGGATTGGAACGAGCAGTACTTC	CASRDRDWNEQYF
TRBV9	few	NA	TRBJ1-3	18	TGTGCCAGCAGCGCCGGTCCTGGGACATTCGCCTCTGGAAACACCATATATTTT	CASSAGPGTFASGNTIYF
TRBV3-1	many	NA	TRBJ1-2	14	TGTGCCAGCAGCCAAGGATCAGGGAGGGATGGCTACACCTTC	CASSQGSGRDGYTF
TRBV5-1	few	TRBD2	TRBJ2-5	16	TGCGCCAGCAGCTTCTCCGGGACTAGCGACGTGGAGACCCAGTACTTC	CASSFSGTSDVETQYF
TRBV9	NA	NA	TRBJ2-1	16	TGTGCCAGCAGCGTAGCTCAGCGTAGCTCCTACAATGAGCAGTTCTTC	CASSVAQRSSYNEQFF
TRBV20-1	NA	NA	TRBJ2-1	15	TGCAGTGCTCAGGCAGCCAGGGGGGACTACAATGAGCAGTTCTTC	CSAQAARGDYNEQFF
TRBV6-2/TRBV6-3	many	NA	TRBJ2-5	17	TGTGCCAGCAGTTACTCCTCTCCGGGTTGGAGCCAAGAGACCCAGTACTTC	CASSYSSPGWSQETQYF
TRBV30	many	TRBD1	TRBJ2-5	14	TGTGCCTGGGCACAGGGGGACGGAGGAGAGACCCAGTACTTC	CAWAQGDGGETQYF
TRBV5-6	few	NA	TRBJ2-2	15	TGTGCCAGCAGCCCGGACGGGACGAACACCGGGGAGCTGTTTTTT	CASSPDGTNTGELFF
TRBV24-1	NA	TRBD1	TRBJ2-1	16	TGTGCCACCAGTGGCGTGGGGGACAGATACTACAATGAGCAGTTCTTC	CATSGVGDRYYNEQFF
TRBV12-3/TRBV12-4	many	NA	TRBJ1-1	12	TGTGCCAGCAGGCAGGACTTGTCTGAAGCTTTCTTT	CASRQDLSEAFF
TRBV7-3	NA	NA	TRBJ2-3	15	TGTGCCAGCAGCTTAGGGGGGGGCACCCGGGATACGCAGTATTTT	CASSLGGGTRDTQYF
TRBV6-5	few	NA	TRBJ1-1	17	TGTGCCAGCAGTTACCCATCCTGGGACCCGGGGAACACTGAAGCTTTCTTT	CASSYPSWDPGNTEAFF
TRBV28	many	TRBD1	TRBJ1-4	18	TGTGCCAGCAGTCTTCGACAGGGGGCTGGCCACCATAATGAAAAACTGTTTTTT	CASSLRQGAGHHNEKLFF
TRBV19	NA	NA	TRBJ2-7	18	TGTGCCAGCAGCTTAATCGGATGCATGTTGGCGAAAACCTACGAGCAGTACTTC	CASSLIGCMLAKTYEQYF